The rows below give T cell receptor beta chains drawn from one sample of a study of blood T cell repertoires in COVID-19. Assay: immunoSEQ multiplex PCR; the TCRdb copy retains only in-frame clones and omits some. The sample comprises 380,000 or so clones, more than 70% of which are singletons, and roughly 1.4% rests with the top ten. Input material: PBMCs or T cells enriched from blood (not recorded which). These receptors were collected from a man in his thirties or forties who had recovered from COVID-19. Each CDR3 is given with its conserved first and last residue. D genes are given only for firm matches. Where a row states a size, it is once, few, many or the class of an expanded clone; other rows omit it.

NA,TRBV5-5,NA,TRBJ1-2,TGTGCCAGCAGCTTGCTGGACAGTATCTATGGCTACACCTTC,CASSLLDSIYGYTF
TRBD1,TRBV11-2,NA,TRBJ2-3,TGTGCCAGCAGCTTAGTGTGGACAGGGCCCACAGATACGCAGTATTTT,CASSLVWTGPTDTQYF
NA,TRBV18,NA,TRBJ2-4,TGTGCCAGCGAGGGTGATCTAGCCAAAAACATTCAGTACTTC,CASEGDLAKNIQYF
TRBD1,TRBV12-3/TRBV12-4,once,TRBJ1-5,TGTGCCAGCAGGAAGACAGGGTTTCAGCCCCAGCATTTT,CASRKTGFQPQHF
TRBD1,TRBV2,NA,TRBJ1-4,TGTGCCAGCAGTGTCGGACAGGCTAAAGTCGAAAAACTGTTTTTT,CASSVGQAKVEKLFF
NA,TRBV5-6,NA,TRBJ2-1,TGTGCCAGCAGCACGGTCAATGAGCAGTTCTTC,CASSTVNEQFF
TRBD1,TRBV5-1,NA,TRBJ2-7,TGCGCCAGCAGCGTGGGACAGGGGTCCGCCGAGCAGTACTTC,CASSVGQGSAEQYF
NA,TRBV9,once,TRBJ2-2,TGTGCCAGCAGCGTAGGCGGCGCCCAACTCACCGGGGAGCTGTTTTTT,CASSVGGAQLTGELFF
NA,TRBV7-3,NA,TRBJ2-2,TGTGCCAGCAGCTTAAACGGGGGGCTGAACACCGGGGAGCTGTTTTTT,CASSLNGGLNTGELFF
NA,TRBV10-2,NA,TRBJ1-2,TGCGCCAGCAGTGAACAGGGCGCTGGCTACACCTTC,CASSEQGAGYTF
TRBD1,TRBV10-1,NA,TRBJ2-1,TGCGCCAGCAGTGATGAGGGGGCCCCGGGGTCTGAGCAGTTCTTC,CASSDEGAPGSEQFF
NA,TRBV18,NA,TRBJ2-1,TGTGCCAGCTCGCCCACAAATGCATACAATGAGCAGTTCTTC,CASSPTNAYNEQFF
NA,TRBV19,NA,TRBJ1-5,TGTGCCAGTAGTGGACGGGGAAATCAGCCCCAGCATTTT,CASSGRGNQPQHF
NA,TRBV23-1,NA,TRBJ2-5,TGCGCCAGCCATACTAGGCTTGAGACCCAGTACTTC,CASHTRLETQYF
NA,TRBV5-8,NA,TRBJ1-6,TGTGCCAGCAGACTAACGACAGGTCCTTCACCCCTCCACTTT,CASRLTTGPSPLHF
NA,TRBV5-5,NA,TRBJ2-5,TGTGCCAGCAGCTTGGACTTACAAGAGACCCAGTACTTC,CASSLDLQETQYF
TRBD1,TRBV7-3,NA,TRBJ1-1,TGTGCCAGCAGCTTAACCTCGGGGGACAGGACTGAAGCTTTCTTT,CASSLTSGDRTEAFF
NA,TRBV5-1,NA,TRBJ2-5,TGCGCCAGCAGCTTGGGGGGGCTGGATCAAGAGACCCAGTACTTC,CASSLGGLDQETQYF
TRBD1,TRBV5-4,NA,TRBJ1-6,TGTGCCAGCAGTTTGGGGGGACAGAAGAATTCACCCCTCCACTTT,CASSLGGQKNSPLHF
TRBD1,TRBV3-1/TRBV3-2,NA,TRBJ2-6,TGTGCCAGCAGCCAACAGGGGGCAGCCAACGTCCTGACTTTC,CASSQQGAANVLTF
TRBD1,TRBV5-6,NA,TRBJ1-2,TGTGCCAGCAGCCCCGGACAGGGCGGAGTTGGCTACACCTTC,CASSPGQGGVGYTF
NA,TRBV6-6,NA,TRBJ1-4,TGTGCCAGCAGTTACGAACAGGGTCGGAATGAAAAACTGTTTTTT,CASSYEQGRNEKLFF
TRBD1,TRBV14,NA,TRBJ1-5,TGTGCCAGCAGCCAAGCAGGGACAGAACCCCAGCATTTT,CASSQAGTEPQHF
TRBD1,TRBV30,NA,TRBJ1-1,TGTGCCTGGACGGGGACAGGCGCCTTCCCGGCTTTCTTT,CAWTGTGAFPAFF
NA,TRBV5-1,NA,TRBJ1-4,TGCGCCAGCAGCCCGAGACCGGGTAATGAAAAACTGTTTTTT,CASSPRPGNEKLFF
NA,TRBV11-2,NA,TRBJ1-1,TGTGCCAGCAGCCTAGGGGTGGGGCAAGGTGAAGCTTTCTTT,CASSLGVGQGEAFF
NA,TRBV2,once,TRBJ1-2,TGTGCCAGTCGGGGATCTAACTATGGCTACACCTTC,CASRGSNYGYTF
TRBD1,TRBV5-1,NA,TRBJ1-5,TGCGCCATTCCGGGACAGATATTAAAAAAGGGTCAGCCCCAGCATTTT,CAIPGQILKKGQPQHF
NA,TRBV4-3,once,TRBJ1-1,TGCGCCAGCAGCCAACACGACAGGAACACTGAAGCTTTCTTT,CASSQHDRNTEAFF
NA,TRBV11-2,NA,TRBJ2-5,TGTGCCAGCAGCTTGGGGGCCCGGGAGACCCAGTACTTC,CASSLGARETQYF
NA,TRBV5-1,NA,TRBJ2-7,TGCGCCAGCAGCTTAGAACAGGGTGTGGACGAGCAGTACTTC,CASSLEQGVDEQYF
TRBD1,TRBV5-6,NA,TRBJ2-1,TGTGCCAGCAGTTACGGGACAGGGATCTACAATGAGCAGTTCTTC,CASSYGTGIYNEQFF
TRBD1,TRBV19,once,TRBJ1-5,TGTGCCAGTAGAGACGACAGGGGTGTGGGCAATCAGCCCCAGCATTTT,CASRDDRGVGNQPQHF
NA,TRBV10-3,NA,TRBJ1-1,TGTGCCATCAGCAGGGAGGGCACTGAAGCTTTCTTT,CAISREGTEAFF
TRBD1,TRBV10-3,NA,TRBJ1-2,TGTGCCATCAGTGAGTCGGGATGGGACAGGGTCCATGGCTACACCTTC,CAISESGWDRVHGYTF
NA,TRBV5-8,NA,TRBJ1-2,TGTGCCAGCACCCAGGGCTATGGCTACACCTTC,CASTQGYGYTF
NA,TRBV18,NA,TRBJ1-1,TGTGCCAGCTCACCACTGATGGCCGCGGGCACTGAAGCTTTCTTT,CASSPLMAAGTEAFF
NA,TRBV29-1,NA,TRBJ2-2,TGCAGCGTCCTCGATCCGGCTAGTCCCGGGGAGCTGTTTTTT,CSVLDPASPGELFF
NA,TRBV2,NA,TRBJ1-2,TGTGCCAGCAGTGCCGCCAGGGAAGGCTACACCTTC,CASSAAREGYTF
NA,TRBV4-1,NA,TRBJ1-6,TGCGCCAGCAGCCAAGAGTGGACAGATCTCTCACCCCTCCACTTT,CASSQEWTDLSPLHF
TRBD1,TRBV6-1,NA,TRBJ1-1,TGTGCCAGCAGTGAGCCAAAGACAGGGTTCACTGAAGCTTTCTTT,CASSEPKTGFTEAFF
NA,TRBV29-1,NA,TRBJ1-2,TGCAGCGTTGAAGACACAGTGTCCCGGTTCTCTGGCTACACCTTC,CSVEDTVSRFSGYTF